The 13 T cell receptor beta chains presented below share a single source sample, sequenced in a study of shared T cell receptors in the human thymus. TCRdb's table, derived via immunoSEQ multiplex PCR, lists solely in-frame clones and lacks some. The table has approximately 660,000 clones, 70% to 90% seen once. The same sample was also used in a study of human thymus T cells.

Specimen: thymocytes. These receptor sequences come from a boy younger than two with a congenital heart defect.

A single count supports this clone. V and J are TRBV21-1 and TRBJ2-7; TRBD2, the table's D call, lacks a check against the DNA. TRBV21-1 is a pseudogene locus. There are 19 residues in the CDR3. The CDR3 loop is CASSKKGATSGGRDDEQYF. The CDR3 DNA follows: TGTGCCAGCAGCAAAAAAGGGGCGACTAGCGGGGGAAGGGACGACGAGCAGTACTTC.

V gene TRBV5-6 combines with J gene TRBJ1-2; TRBD1 matches 7 bases. The CDR3 extends over 14 amino acids. The trim removed 0 bases at V and 4 bases at J, leaving 3 bases unmatched. CDR1 is SGHDT and CDR2 is YYEEEE in the germline V gene. Here the CDR3 DNA reads TGTGCCAGCAGCTTGGCGGGACAGCTCTATGGCTACACCTTC. This encodes CASSLAGQLYGYTF.

Note on this clone: Additional DNA sequences in this sample encode the identical CDR3. The chain links TRBV27 to TRBJ2-3; D not certain. From germline, CDR1 is MNHEY and CDR2 SMNVEV (reference sequence). Trimming removed 6 bases at V and 0 bases at J, with 4 bases between. The CDR3 is 12 residues long. CDR3 loop: CASSPSTDTQYF. The CDR3 DNA is TGTGCCAGCAGCCCGAGCACAGATACGCAGTATTTT.

This rearrangement joins TRBV7-8 to TRBJ2-7, with TRBD1 identical over 8 bases. V trimming: 4 bases; J trimming: 3 bases; junction bases outside the gene matches: 8. Germline V lookup: CDR1 SGHVS, CDR2 FQNEAQ. The CDR3 loop spans 15 amino acids. CDR3 in DNA: TGTGCCAGCAGCTCCTCGGACAGGGCACGCTACGAGCAGTACTTC. This encodes CASSSSDRARYEQYF. Using reference TRBV7-8 and TRBJ2-7 for the parts outside the CDR3, the full variable domain is GAGVSQSPRYKVAKRGQDVALRCDPISGHVSLFWYQQALGQGPEFLTYFQNEAQLDKSGLPSDRFFAERPEGSVSTLKIQRTQQEDSAVYLCASSSSDRARYEQYFGPGTRLTVT.

This chain links TRBV2 with TRBJ2-3; 11 nucleotides align to TRBD2. The V gene end was trimmed by 2 bases and the J gene end by 0 bases; junction bases not matched to a gene: 19. CDR1 and CDR2 (germline): SNHLY, FYNNEI. The CDR3 is 22 residues long. CDR3 coding DNA: TGTGCCAGCAGTGAAAATTTCTGGGCAGATAGCGGGGGGGGCCCTAGCACAGATACGCAGTATTTT. Translating gives CASSENFWADSGGGPSTDTQYF. The full variable domain, its missing parts supplied by reference TRBV2 and TRBJ2-3, is EPEVTQTPSHQVTQMGQEVILRCVPISNHLYFYWYRQILGQKVEFLVSFYNNEISEKSEIFDDQFSVERPDGSNFTLKIRSTKLEDSAMYFCASSENFWADSGGGPSTDTQYFGPGTRLTVL.

The chain carries TRBV7-9 and TRBJ1-4; 7 nucleotides line up with TRBD1. Germline V gene lookup returns CDR1 SEHNR and CDR2 FQNEAQ (reference sequence). The J segment lost 0 bases and the V segment lost 4 bases, leaving 5 bases of the junction unmatched. This CDR3 has 16 residues. CDR3 in DNA: TGTGCCAGCAGCTCTACAGGGGTGGCAACTAATGAAAAACTGTTTTTT. Translating gives CASSSTGVATNEKLFF.

The V gene is TRBV6-1, the J gene TRBJ2-4; 8 bases are a match to TRBD1. V shed 6 bases and J 3 bases; nucleotides not matched to a gene: 4. The CDR3 is made up of 14 amino acids. Germline assignment: CDR1 MNHNS and CDR2 SASEGT. The chain's CDR3 is CASRADRDKNIQYF. The CDR3 region has the DNA TGTGCCAGCAGGGCGGACAGGGACAAAAACATTCAGTACTTC.

The chain has TRBV7-3 and TRBJ2-4; 8 bases align to TRBD2. Trimming cost V 8 bases and J 0 bases; bases outside gene matches: 6. Germline CDR1 reads SGHTA; CDR2 reads FQGTGA. This CDR3 contains 15 residues. Here the CDR3 reads CASSRSGRAKNIQYF. CDR3 DNA: TGTGCCAGCTCAAGGAGCGGGAGAGCCAAAAACATTCAGTACTTC.

The chain is built from TRBV4-3 and TRBJ1-1, with 9 bases matching TRBD1. The CDR3 is made up of 18 amino acids. Germline CDR1 reads LGHNA; CDR2 reads YSLEER. V lost 0 bases to trimming and J lost 1 base; unmatched junction nucleotides: 9. The CDR3 reads CASSQEVGTGPRNTEAFF. In DNA, the CDR3 is TGCGCCAGCAGCCAAGAAGTGGGGACAGGGCCTAGGAACACTGAAGCTTTCTTT.

The chain recombines TRBV15 with TRBJ2-1, with TRBD1 as a possible D gene (6 bases). V lost 4 bases and J 6 bases, leaving 10 bases between the germline ends. The V gene's germline CDR1 is LNHNV and CDR2 YYDKDF (reference sequence). This CDR3 region has 13 residues. CDR3 residues: CATSKTGTNEQFF. CDR3 coding DNA: TGTGCCACCAGCAAAACAGGGACCAATGAGCAGTTCTTC.

The V gene is TRBV4-3, the J gene TRBJ1-5, with 9 bases identical to TRBD1. From germline, CDR1 is LGHNA and CDR2 YSLEER. This CDR3 is 15 amino acids long. V was clipped by 4 bases and J by 2 bases; unmatched bases: 3. CDR3 nucleotides: TGCGCCAGCAGCCCTGGACAGGGGTGCAATCAGCCCCAGCATTTT. This sequence encodes CASSPGQGCNQPQHF.

As DNA, the CDR3 is TGTGCCTGGACCCTAACTAGCGGGACTAGCACAGATACGCAGTATTTT. Translated: CAWTLTSGTSTDTQYF. The chain recombines TRBV30 with TRBJ2-3; 10 bases are shared with TRBD2. The CDR3 has 16 residues. The germline V gene encodes CDR1 GTSNPN and CDR2 SVGIG (reference sequence). The V segment lost 4 bases and the J segment 0 bases; nucleotides outside the gene matches: 7.

This clone has just one count. The chain is built from TRBV27 and TRBJ1-1; 10 bases map to TRBD1. CDR1 and CDR2 from the germline V gene are MNHEY and SMNVEV (reference sequence). V was clipped by 2 bases and J by 10 bases; unmatched bases: 4. The length of the CDR3 is 13 residues. The CDR3 bases are TGTGCCAGCAGTTTAAGCGACAGGGGGCCAGCTTTCTTT. Residues: CASSLSDRGPAFF.